The clone carrying this TCR beta chain was seen only a few times. The antigen remains undetermined. This sample was included in a study of cytomegalovirus exposure and HLA in healthy donors. The study's findings and limits: The classifier, whose performance was assessed in both the original and validation cohorts, reportedly diagnosed cytomegalovirus status with high specificity and sensitivity.

The ends lost 6 bases at V and 4 bases at J; junction bases unmatched: 4. This CDR3 is built from 14 residues. CDR1 is SGHDN and CDR2 is FVKESK in the germline V gene. The table came from immunoSEQ multiplex PCR; TCRdb's copy has only in-frame clones and leaves some out. In the table there are tens of thousands of clones, more than 85% of which are singletons. The sample comprised PBMCs. This TCR derives from a woman aged 18 to 35 in good health and CMV-seronegative. The V gene is TRBV14, the J gene TRBJ2-2, with TRBD1 matching over 8 bases. The CDR3 DNA sequence: TGTGCCAGCAGATCCGGGACAGGCACCGGGGAGCTGTTTTTT. Translation gives CASRSGTGTGELFF.